Listed here are 27 T cell receptor beta chains from one sample, sequenced in a study of PD-1 blockade in classical Hodgkin lymphoma. Assay: immunoSEQ multiplex PCR; the TCRdb copy retains only in-frame clones and omits some. The sample lists about 21,000 clones, around 84% occurring once. Described time point: cycle 4 day 1 (C4D1), after five to seven weeks of nivolumab. With no exception, relapse followed autologous stem cell transplantation in all patients, and brentuximab vedotin exposure varied. Through magnetic negative selection, CD8+ T cells were separated from PBMCs that had been thawed. Sample: CD8+ T cells from blood, taken before the fourth cycle of nivolumab. These receptors originate from a human donor with classical Hodgkin lymphoma.

This clone was detected only once. J is TRBJ2-1 and V is TRBV7-6; D may match TRBD1 or TRBD2 (5 bases each). Trimming stripped 1 base from V and 15 bases from J, with 19 bases between. The CDR3 has 14 amino acids. Germline loops: CDR1 SGHVS, CDR2 FNYEAQ. This chain's CDR3 is CASSLVDGGTQRFF. Here the CDR3 DNA reads TGTGCCAGCAGCTTAGTGGATGGTGGGACGCAACGGTTCTTC.

Only one count was recorded for this clone. Germline is not matched at one junction end, which may reflect a read error. The chain has TRBV14 and TRBJ2-1; 9 bases are shared with TRBD2. The germline CDR1 and CDR2 sequences are SGHDN and FVKESK. The CDR3 has 17 amino acids. The CDR3 DNA sequence: TGTGCCAGCAGCGAAGACCCCTTAGCGGGGGCCACCAATGAGCAGTTCTTC. Amino acids: CASSEDPLAGATNEQFF.

J is TRBJ2-2 and V is TRBV7-8; maybe TRBD1 (6 bases). The V gene lost 2 bases and the J gene lost 4 bases, with 14 bases spanning the gap. This CDR3 is 16 amino acids long. The V gene's germline CDR1 is SGHVS and CDR2 FQNEAQ. CDR3 sequence: CASSLNRVGPTGELFF. CDR3 nucleotide sequence: TGTGCCAGCAGCTTAAACAGGGTCGGCCCCACCGGGGAGCTGTTTTTT.

V gene TRBV28 combines with J gene TRBJ1-1; 7 positions agree with TRBD1. The CDR3 length is 14 residues. Germline V gives CDR1 MDHEN, CDR2 SYDVKM. After removal of 4 bases from V and 4 bases from J, the junction contained 6 bases not matched to a gene. The CDR3 sequence is CASSSDYRGTEAFF. CDR3 DNA: TGTGCCAGCAGTTCCGACTACAGGGGCACTGAAGCTTTCTTT.

The chain recombines TRBV7-9 with TRBJ1-2; 12 nucleotides match TRBD1. Unmatched junction bases numbered 13, after V lost 1 base and J lost 7 bases. Germline CDR1 SEHNR, CDR2 FQNEAQ (reference sequence). This CDR3 contains 18 residues. CDR3 nucleotide sequence: TGTGCCAGCAGCTTAGGCCCTGATACGGGACAGGGGGCAGGTGGCTACACCTTC. Its protein is CASSLGPDTGQGAGGYTF.

In this sample, this clone turned up a few times. This chain joins TRBV29-1 and TRBJ2-7; D may be TRBD1 or TRBD2 (5 bases each). The germline CDR1 and CDR2 sequences are SQVTM and ANQGSEA. This CDR3 spans 13 amino acids. V lost 6 bases and J 2 bases, leaving 14 bases between the germline ends. The CDR3 sequence is CSVRRDGAYEQYF. As DNA, the CDR3 is TGCAGCGTACGCCGGGACGGGGCCTACGAGCAGTACTTC.

V and J are TRBV27 and TRBJ2-5; possibly TRBD2 for D (5 bases). The germline V gene has CDR1 MNHEY and CDR2 SMNVEV (reference sequence). The CDR3 is 15 amino acids. Trimming cost V 3 bases and J 2 bases, with 13 bases left between them. DNA of the CDR3: TGTGCCAGCAGTTTGTATGGCCCGGGGCAAGAGACCCAGTACTTC. This translates into CASSLYGPGQETQYF.

The chain links TRBV7-6 to TRBJ1-5; possibly TRBD1 for D (6 bases). The CDR3 is 17 residues long. CDR1 SGHVS and CDR2 FNYEAQ come from the germline V gene. V was cut by 4 bases and J by 0 bases, with 16 bases left in between. CDR3 residues: CASSSTGFGVSNQPQHF. The CDR3 nucleotides read TGTGCCAGCAGCTCTACAGGGTTCGGGGTTAGCAATCAGCCCCAGCATTTT.

V gene TRBV5-6 combines with J gene TRBJ2-1; 8 nucleotides align to TRBD2. The CDR3 is made up of 17 amino acids. Germline assignment: CDR1 SGHDT and CDR2 YYEEEE. The ends lost 0 bases at V and 0 bases at J; junction bases unmatched: 5. CDR3 residues: CASSLGGGGSSYNEQFF. The CDR3 DNA reads TGTGCCAGCAGCTTGGGCGGCGGGGGGAGCTCCTACAATGAGCAGTTCTTC.

The V call is TRBV5-8, the J call TRBJ2-5; D tentatively fits TRBD1 or TRBD2 (5 bases each). The CDR3 has 12 amino acids. Germline-derived CDR1 and CDR2 are SGHTS and YDEGEE. V shed 1 base and J shed 11 bases, with 12 bases lying between them. In nucleotides, the CDR3 is TGTGCCAGCAGCTTGCCGTTGGGGGAGCAGTACTTC. This sequence encodes CASSLPLGEQYF.

The genes are TRBV7-9 and TRBJ2-7; 8 nucleotides agree with TRBD2. The CDR3 loop spans 16 amino acids. CDR1 is SEHNR, CDR2 FQNEAQ, per germline (reference sequence). After removal of 1 base from V and 3 bases from J, the junction contained 8 bases not matched to a gene. CDR3 region: CASSLVSGLAGYEQYF. CDR3 DNA sequence: TGTGCCAGCAGCTTAGTCTCCGGGCTAGCGGGCTACGAGCAGTACTTC.

There are a few counts of this clone. This chain joins TRBV27 and TRBJ1-1, with a weak D call TRBD1 (5 bases). The germline CDR1 and CDR2 sequences are MNHEY and SMNVEV (reference sequence). The V gene lost 6 bases and the J gene lost 1 base, with 18 bases spanning the gap. This CDR3 region has 16 residues. The CDR3 here is CASRLMGRAANTEAFF. Here the CDR3 DNA reads TGTGCCAGCAGATTGATGGGACGGGCGGCGAACACTGAAGCTTTCTTT.

This clone was observed a handful of times. The chain is built from TRBV9 and TRBJ2-3, with TRBD2 matching 10 bases. In germline, CDR1 is SGDLS, CDR2 YYNGEE. CDR3 length equals 14 residues. V was pared by 3 bases and J by 5 bases, with 3 bases of the junction left unmatched. CDR3 DNA: TGTGCCAGCAGCGCTAGCGGGGGTAAAGATACGCAGTATTTT. Translation gives CASSASGGKDTQYF.

This clone was seen a few times. The V and J genes are TRBV10-3 and TRBJ1-1, with 9 bases aligning to TRBD1. This CDR3 contains 12 residues. The germline CDR1 and CDR2 sequences are ENHRY and SYGVKD. The J segment lost 8 bases and the V segment lost 5 bases, leaving 3 bases of the junction unmatched. The CDR3: CAISLDRGEAFF. CDR3 DNA sequence: TGTGCCATCAGTTTAGACAGGGGGGAAGCTTTCTTT.

The V and J genes are TRBV7-4 and TRBJ2-7, with D perhaps being TRBD1 or TRBD2 (6 bases each). Trimming removed 3 bases from V and 5 bases from J, with 14 bases in between. Germline V gene lookup returns CDR1 SGHVT and CDR2 SQSDAQ. The CDR3 has 14 residues. Here the CDR3 DNA reads TGTGCCAGCAGCTTGGCCGGGGGACACCACGAGCAGTACTTC. This sequence encodes CASSLAGGHHEQYF.

The rearrangement uses TRBV28 and TRBJ1-6, with D possibly being TRBD1 (5 bases). Germline V lookup: CDR1 MDHEN, CDR2 SYDVKM. This CDR3 has 11 residues. V was trimmed by 10 bases and J by 7 bases, leaving 8 bases between them. CDR3 nucleotide sequence: TGTGCCACAGGGCGCAATTCACCCCTCCACTTT. It is translated as CATGRNSPLHF.

This clone was detected once. The chain carries TRBV5-4 and TRBJ1-2; D might be TRBD1 (6 bases). Trimming pared 2 bases from V and 5 bases from J, leaving 25 bases between. The germline V gene encodes CDR1 SGHNT and CDR2 YYREEE (reference sequence). CDR3 length: 18 amino acids. CDR3 in DNA: TGTGCCAGCAGCTTAGGTCCAGGGGTTGGTGATAGCGGTTATGGCTACACCTTC. This translates into CASSLGPGVGDSGYGYTF.

The chain links TRBV9 to TRBJ2-7; D gene uncertain. In germline, CDR1 is SGDLS, CDR2 YYNGEE. This CDR3 region has 13 residues. V was clipped by 4 bases and J by 1 base, with 9 bases between them. Here the CDR3 DNA reads TGTGCCAGCAGCCTTCTCCCTTCCTACGAGCAGTACTTC. This gives the protein CASSLLPSYEQYF.

The chain carries TRBV7-3 and TRBJ1-1; tentatively, D is TRBD1 (6 bases). The ends were cut back, 4 bases at V and 1 base at J, with 10 bases in the middle. The CDR3 consists of 14 residues. The germline V gene encodes CDR1 SGHTA and CDR2 FQGTGA. CDR3 in DNA: TGTGCCAGCAGCTCTGGGGGCCCGAACACTGAAGCTTTCTTT. Translation gives CASSSGGPNTEAFF.

The CDR3 spells CAWMTGPEQYF. The CDR3 nucleotides read TGTGCCTGGATGACAGGGCCCGAGCAGTACTTC. This rearrangement joins TRBV30 to TRBJ2-7; 7 bases are a match to TRBD1. Germline loops: CDR1 GTSNPN, CDR2 SVGIG (reference sequence). CDR3 length: 11 residues. The junction had 3 bases not matched to a gene; V was cut back by 4 bases and J by 6 bases.

The CDR3 here is CASSPEDRGFHNEQFF. CDR3 DNA sequence: TGTGCCAGCAGCCCCGAGGACAGGGGATTCCACAATGAGCAGTTCTTC. The rearrangement uses TRBV13 and TRBJ2-1; TRBD1 aligns across 9 bases. Germline CDR1 reads PRHDT; CDR2 reads FYEKMQ (reference sequence). The CDR3 runs to 16 residues. J lost 5 bases, V lost 5 bases, and 10 bases had no gene match.

The chain combines TRBV27 with TRBJ2-1; D is uncertain. The CDR3 sequence is 16 residues long. Germline lookup yields CDR1 MNHEY and CDR2 SMNVEV (reference sequence). Trimming took 5 bases from V and 0 from J, leaving 14 bases between them. The CDR3, as DNA: TGTGCCAGCAGTGCACCTCGTCGGAGCTCCTACAATGAGCAGTTCTTC. As protein: CASSAPRRSSYNEQFF.

V is TRBV6-5 and J is TRBJ2-7, with D possibly called TRBD1 or TRBD2 (5 bases each). The CDR3 sequence is 14 residues long. Germline loops: CDR1 MNHEY, CDR2 SVGAGI. V was shortened by 8 bases and J by 3 bases, with 17 bases between the two germline ends. CDR3 nucleotides: TGTGCCAGCGCCTCCCGGGACGATCACTACGAGCAGTACTTC. It is translated as CASASRDDHYEQYF.

This sequence joins TRBV30 and TRBJ2-3; D is undetermined. V dropped 3 bases and J dropped 4 bases, with 17 bases sitting between them. The CDR3 spans 15 residues. CDR1 GTSNPN and CDR2 SVGIG come from the germline V gene (reference sequence). CDR3 sequence: CAWSDLDVGPDTQYF. CDR3 nucleotide sequence: TGTGCCTGGAGCGACCTGGACGTCGGACCAGATACGCAGTATTTT.

This chain joins TRBV5-4 and TRBJ1-3; 8 bases match TRBD1. CDR1 SGHNT and CDR2 YYREEE come from the germline V gene (reference sequence). V shed 3 bases and J 0 bases; nucleotides not matched to a gene: 5. The CDR3 contains 16 residues. The CDR3 reads CASSSDRAPSGNTIYF. The CDR3 DNA follows: TGTGCCAGCAGCTCGGACAGGGCCCCCTCTGGAAACACCATATATTTT.

The chain is built from TRBV2 and TRBJ1-1, with TRBD1 as a possible D gene (5 bases). CDR1 and CDR2 (germline): SNHLY, FYNNEI. Deletions cut 7 bases from V and 4 bases from J, with 19 bases between. The CDR3 is made up of 15 amino acids. CDR3 DNA sequence: TGTGCCAGCATCGAAGGTGGGTGGGGGACCACTGAAGCTTTCTTT. This sequence encodes CASIEGGWGTTEAFF.

The chain is built from TRBV27 and TRBJ2-5; D might be TRBD1 (5 bases). There are 15 residues in the CDR3. V was cut by 2 bases and J by 2 bases, with 12 bases left in between. Germline loops: CDR1 MNHEY, CDR2 SMNVEV (reference sequence). CDR3 loop: CASSLIAQGQETQYF. The CDR3 region has the DNA TGTGCCAGCAGTTTAATCGCCCAGGGACAAGAGACCCAGTACTTC.